These T cell receptor beta chains were read from a single sample in a study of early T cells in non-severe SARS-CoV-2 infection. TCRdb fed the 5' RACE reads into MiXCR, producing one record per CDR3 protein. The repertoire holds approximately 23,000 distinct CDR3 sequences, with around 4.2% as singletons. The sequencing input was whole blood. These receptor sequences come from an adult who was a healthcare worker with PCR-confirmed SARS-CoV-2 infection or an uninfected control (not recorded which). CDR3s include the opening cysteine and the closing phenylalanine or tryptophan. The D gene is left open where the match is weak. The size of a clone is reported for some rows only, either as once, few or many, or as a class for expanded clones.

clone_size	j_call	d_call	v_call	cdr3_nt	cdr3_aa
many	TRBJ2-4	.	TRBV3-1	TGTGCCAGCAGCCATAAGGGGGCCAAAAACATTCAGTACTTC	CASSHKGAKNIQYF
few	TRBJ1-1	.	TRBV11-2	TGTGCCAGCAGCTTAAGGAACACTGAAGTTTTCTTT	CASSLRNTEVFF
.	TRBJ2-3	.	TRBV28	TGTGCCAGCTCTCTGGGGGGGCGCACAGATACGCAGTATTTT	CASSLGGRTDTQYF
few	TRBJ1-5	.	TRBV23-1	TGCGCCAGCAGTCCGGGGCCGCCCCGGGTTAAAGGCAATCAGCCCCAGCATTTT	CASSPGPPRVKGNQPQHF
.	TRBJ1-1	TRBD1	TRBV29-1	TGCAGCGTTGAGGGACAGTCGAACACTGAAGCTTTCTTT	CSVEGQSNTEAFF
medium-sized	TRBJ1-1	.	TRBV7-3	TGTGCCAGCAGCCCCTTCCCCGGGGGCGGTGGCACTGAAGCTTTCTTT	CASSPFPGGGGTEAFF
many	TRBJ1-2	TRBD1	TRBV6-5	TGTGCCAGCAGTGTTTACCGGACAGGGGGCAACTATGGCTACACCTTC	CASSVYRTGGNYGYTF
.	TRBJ1-4	.	TRBV11-2	TGTGCCAGCGGACAAGTGATGGGTCTTGAAAAACTGTTTTTT	CASGQVMGLEKLFF
many	TRBJ2-5	.	TRBV7-3	TGTGCCAGCAGCTTAAGTACGCTAGAGACCCAGTACTTC	CASSLSTLETQYF
.	TRBJ2-1	.	TRBV3-1	TGTGCCAGCAGCGTACAACGGAGCTCCTACAATGAGCAGTTCTTC	CASSVQRSSYNEQFF
medium-sized	TRBJ2-7	.	TRBV3-1	TGTGCCAGCAGTGCTGGTGCGAGCGGTCGTCCCTACGAGCAGTACTTC	CASSAGASGRPYEQYF
many	TRBJ1-1	.	TRBV9	TGTGCCAGCAGGCCCCCCGGGGGCCAGAACACTGAAGCTTTCTTT	CASRPPGGQNTEAFF
many	TRBJ2-1	.	TRBV7-9	TGTGCCAGCAGCTTTGGTGTTTATTCGGTTTCCGGGTCAAGAAATGAGCAGTTCTTC	CASSFGVYSVSGSRNEQFF
many	TRBJ1-1	.	TRBV28	TGTGCCAGCAGTTTATTAGGAAGGGCCCGGGAGGAAGCTTTCTTT	CASSLLGRAREEAFF
many	TRBJ2-1	.	TRBV11-2	TGTGCCAGCAACCCGGGACTGGGGAACAATGAGCAGTTCTTC	CASNPGLGNNEQFF
few	TRBJ1-4	.	TRBV28	TGTGCCAGCAGTTTATATGGCAGGGATGAAAAACTGTTTTTT	CASSLYGRDEKLFF
medium-sized	TRBJ2-7	TRBD1	TRBV11-2	TGTGCCAGCAGCCTGGGGACAGATTCTTACGAGCAGTACTTC	CASSLGTDSYEQYF
many	TRBJ2-7	.	TRBV3-1	TGTGCCAGCAGCCAAGCAGGGTTAGGCGAGCAGTACTTC	CASSQAGLGEQYF
many	TRBJ2-3	TRBD2	TRBV5-1	TGCGCCAGCAGCCATCCACCGGCAGGGAGGGCAGATACGCAGTATTTT	CASSHPPAGRADTQYF
many	TRBJ2-7	.	TRBV18	TGTGCCAGCTCACCAGAAGCTGGGGGGCTATACGAGCAGTACTTC	CASSPEAGGLYEQYF
many	TRBJ2-7	.	TRBV10-1	TGCGCCTCTGGCGGAGGGCCGGGAGAGCAGTACTTC	CASGGGPGEQYF
many	TRBJ2-7	.	TRBV28	TGTGCCAGCAGTTCCCCCAGGGGGGGATCCTACGAGCAGTACTTC	CASSSPRGGSYEQYF
many	TRBJ2-7	.	TRBV28	TGTGCCAGCAGTTTTTCCAGCAGGGGACATTCCCTCTACGAGCAGTACTTC	CASSFSSRGHSLYEQYF
.	TRBJ2-6	.	TRBV7-9	TGTGCCAGCGTGAGATCTGGGGCCAACGTCCTGACTTTC	CASVRSGANVLTF
many	TRBJ2-3	TRBD2	TRBV6-1	TGTGCCAGCAGTGTAATAGCGGGGGGCACAGATACGCAGTATTTT	CASSVIAGGTDTQYF
many	TRBJ2-1	TRBD2	TRBV10-2	TGCGCCAGCAGCGGGGAGGGTCCAGATGAGCAGTTCTTC	CASSGEGPDEQFF
.	TRBJ2-7	TRBD1	TRBV18	TGTGCCAGCTCGGGGCAGGGGGCCTACGAGCAGTACTTC	CASSGQGAYEQYF
few	TRBJ2-1	.	TRBV12-3/TRBV12-4	TGTGCCAGCAGCCTAGGCGAGCAGTTCTTC	CASSLGEQFF
many	TRBJ2-6	.	TRBV7-9	TGTGCCAGCAGGGGCGGCTCTGGGGCCAACGTCCTGACTTTC	CASRGGSGANVLTF
.	TRBJ2-2	.	TRBV4-1	TGCGCCAGCAGCCACCTAGGGGCCTTAGGAACCGGGGAGCTGTTTTTT	CASSHLGALGTGELFF
many	TRBJ2-1	.	TRBV28	TGTGCCAGCATTGGAGGGGGGCATGAGCAGTTCTTC	CASIGGGHEQFF
many	TRBJ2-1	TRBD2	TRBV6-5	TGTGCCAGCAGTCCCCTAGCGGGGGCTCCCTACAATGAGCAGTTCTTC	CASSPLAGAPYNEQFF
many	TRBJ1-1	.	TRBV10-3	TGTGCCATCCAAAAAGGGGACACTGAAGCTTTCTTT	CAIQKGDTEAFF
.	TRBJ1-1	.	TRBV5-1	TGCGCCAGCAGCTTGGATGGGGGAGTGAACACTGAAGCTTTCTTT	CASSLDGGVNTEAFF
many	TRBJ2-3	.	TRBV9	TGTGCCAGCAGCGTAGCTAGGGCGGGAGATACGCAGTATTTT	CASSVARAGDTQYF
many	TRBJ2-3	TRBD2	TRBV12-3/TRBV12-4	TGTGCCAGCAGCACCCCCCGGACTAGCGGCCTCACAGATACGCAGTATTTT	CASSTPRTSGLTDTQYF
.	TRBJ2-3	.	TRBV20-1	TGCAGTGCTATGGGACTCTCCCGCACAGATACGCAGTATTTT	CSAMGLSRTDTQYF
many	TRBJ1-1	.	TRBV6-2/TRBV6-3	TGTGCCAGCAGAGAAGGGGCCCCTGAAGCTTTCTTT	CASREGAPEAFF
many	TRBJ2-2	TRBD1	TRBV29-1	TGCAGCGGGGGACAGGGTGTCACCGGGGAGCTGTTTTTT	CSGGQGVTGELFF
many	TRBJ2-1	.	TRBV6-4	TGTGCCAGCAGTGTCCGGGGGGCATTCGATGAGCAGTTCTTC	CASSVRGAFDEQFF